The 12 T cell receptor beta chains in this list originate from one sample, sequenced in a study of response to subunit inactivated influenza vaccine. TCRdb reanalysed the RT-PCR reads using MiXCR and keeps one entry per CDR3 protein. The sample yields under 850,000 distinct CDR3 sequences, approximately 18% seen once. Sequenced material: PBMCs from blood, taken about 5 days after vaccination. The receptors derive from a man aged 50 or older who received an inactivated influenza vaccine.

The chain employs TRBV19 and TRBJ2-3, with unresolved D. The germline gives CDR1 LNHDA, CDR2 SQIVND (reference sequence). The CDR3 length is 11 residues. V gave up 6 bases and J gave up 5 bases, with 6 bases separating them. As DNA, the CDR3 is TGTGCCAGTAGGTCGGGAGATACGCAGTATTTT. It specifies CASRSGDTQYF.

V and J are TRBV5-1 and TRBJ2-1; D not resolved. The germline CDR1 and CDR2 sequences are SGHRS and YFSETQ. V gave up 0 bases and J gave up 4 bases, with 11 bases separating them. The CDR3 contains 15 residues. In DNA, the CDR3 is TGCGCCAGCAGCTTGGAGGGAACAGCGTACAATGAGCAGTTCTTC. Translation gives CASSLEGTAYNEQFF. The variable domain in full, completed from reference TRBV5-1 and TRBJ2-1, reads KAGVTQTPRYLIKTRGQQVTLSCSPISGHRSVSWYQQTPGQGLQFLFEYFSETQRNKGNFPGRFSGRQFSNSRSEMNVSTLELGDSALYLCASSLEGTAYNEQFFGPGTRLTVL.

The chain employs TRBV15 and TRBJ2-1; the D gene could be TRBD1 or TRBD2 (6 bases each). With 1 base removed from V and 4 bases from J, the gap between germline ends came to 11 bases. CDR1 and CDR2 from the germline V gene are LNHNV and YYDKDF (reference sequence). The CDR3 length is 15 residues. The CDR3 here is CATSRGGTKYNEQFF. The CDR3 DNA reads TGTGCCACCAGCAGAGGCGGGACAAAATACAATGAGCAGTTCTTC. Variable domain in full (rest from reference TRBV15 and TRBJ2-1): DAMVIQNPRYQVTQFGKPVTLSCSQTLNHNVMYWYQQKSSQAPKLLFHYYDKDFNNEADTPDNFQSRRPNTSFCFLDIRSPGLGDTAMYLCATSRGGTKYNEQFFGPGTRLTVL.

This clonotype showed up just a few times. This rearrangement joins TRBV5-1 to TRBJ2-5; TRBD1 might be the D (6 bases). CDR1 SGHRS and CDR2 YFSETQ come from the germline V gene. This CDR3 has 15 amino acids. V gave up 1 base and J gave up 2 bases, with 12 bases separating them. The CDR3: CASSLQGMEQETQYF. CDR3 in DNA: TGCGCCAGCAGCTTGCAGGGGATGGAGCAAGAGACCCAGTACTTC.

Of note for this clonotype: Germline is not matched at one junction end, which may reflect a read error. The V and J genes are TRBV12-3 or TRBV12-4 and TRBJ1-1; 8 positions match TRBD1. The CDR3 is 14 amino acids. The CDR3, as DNA: TGTGCCAGCAGTTTACAGGGGGCGAACTCTGAAGCTTTCTTT. This encodes CASSLQGANSEAFF.

This sequence joins TRBV6-2 or TRBV6-3 and TRBJ2-1, with D possibly called TRBD1 or TRBD2 (6 bases each). In germline, CDR1 is MNHEY, CDR2 SVGEGT. Trimming took off 6 bases at V and 2 bases at J, with 17 bases between the two ends. CDR3 length equals 16 residues. For the CDR3, the DNA is TGTGCCAGCAGCCATCGGGGGCGCAGGACCTACAATGAGCAGTTCTTC. Its protein product is CASSHRGRRTYNEQFF.

This clonotype was observed a few times. This chain uses TRBV6-2 or TRBV6-3 with TRBJ2-1; 12 bases agree with TRBD2. Per the germline V gene, CDR1 is MNHEY and CDR2 is SVGEGT. The V gene end was trimmed by 2 bases and the J gene end by 0 bases; junction bases not matched to a gene: 5. This CDR3 has 18 amino acids. Here the CDR3 reads CASSYPGLAGFSYNEQFF. CDR3 DNA sequence: TGTGCCAGCAGTTACCCGGGACTAGCGGGTTTCTCCTACAATGAGCAGTTCTTC.

The table lists this clonotype with a few counts. The chain couples TRBV4-3 to TRBJ2-3; 8 bases are shared with TRBD1. The CDR3 totals 15 residues. V gave up 0 bases and J gave up 4 bases; unmatched junction bases: 3. Germline CDR1 is LGHNA and CDR2 is YSLEER. The CDR3 DNA follows: TGCGCCAGCAGCCAAGATTTGACAGGGGCAGATACGCAGTATTTT. Its translation: CASSQDLTGADTQYF.

The gene calls are TRBV7-9 and TRBJ1-2, with 8 bases that match TRBD1. The CDR3 loop spans 14 amino acids. V shed 4 bases, J shed 8 bases, and the junction held 9 bases outside the gene matches. Germline CDR1 and CDR2: SEHNR and FQNEAQ (reference sequence). The CDR3: CASSSVRTGSGYTF. The DNA for the CDR3 is TGTGCCAGCAGCTCAGTAAGGACAGGGAGCGGCTACACCTTC.

This clonotype was counted many times. The V call is TRBV20-1, the J call TRBJ2-7; 8 bases fit TRBD1. CDR3 length: 15 amino acids. With V trimmed by 0 bases and J by 3 bases, 7 bases remained unmatched. Germline CDR1 is DFQATT and CDR2 is SNEGSKA (reference sequence). The CDR3 reads CSARDVGQEVYEQYF. The CDR3 DNA reads TGCAGTGCTAGAGATGTGGGACAGGAGGTCTACGAGCAGTACTTC.

This clonotype was detected only a few times. The chain joins TRBV5-1 to TRBJ1-2; TRBD1 agrees at 9 bases. CDR3 length equals 13 residues. The germline V gene encodes CDR1 SGHRS and CDR2 YFSETQ. The trim removed 5 bases at V and 8 bases at J, leaving 7 bases unmatched. The CDR3 loop is CASRRDRVGGYTF. As DNA, the CDR3 is TGCGCCAGCAGACGGGACAGGGTTGGGGGCTACACCTTC.

This clonotype came up a few times. The gene calls are TRBV6-2 or TRBV6-3 and TRBJ2-7, with 10 bases that match TRBD1. The CDR3 has 17 residues. Germline V gives CDR1 MNHEY, CDR2 SVGEGT. Trimming took 2 bases from V and 5 from J; bases not matched to a gene: 12. CDR3 amino acids: CASSYAKPGQGRNEQYF. The CDR3 nucleotides are TGTGCCAGCAGTTACGCGAAGCCGGGACAGGGGAGGAACGAGCAGTACTTC.